This T cell receptor (beta chain) was recovered during a study of CD8+ T cells in alopecia areata. The overall study: Treatment with tofacitinib (6 to 18 months) was followed by 6 months off drug.

Isolated RNA was reverse transcribed into cDNA used as the sequencing template. The assay was immunoSEQ multiplex PCR, and TCRdb's table has in-frame clones only and misses some. This sample has 150,000 to 200,000 clones; 64% occur once, and the top ten carry under 1.5%. Study outcomes and limitations: Under tofacitinib, numerous expanded lesional clonotypes remained detectable in scalp and blood.

Sample treatment: oral pan-JAK inhibitor, 5-10 mg twice daily. About this clone: Its antigen remains unknown.

The sequencing here drew on CD4+ T cells sorted from blood, taken between weeks 47 and 50, from a patient treated with tofacitinib. The sequence derives from a human donor with alopecia areata.

The CDR3 DNA reads TGTGCCTGGAGTGCGGACTTCGGATGGACTGGCTACACCTTC. Amino acid sequence: CAWSADFGWTGYTF. This chain links TRBV30 with TRBJ1-2; D is unclear. Germline-derived CDR1 and CDR2 are GTSNPN and SVGIG (reference sequence). V lost 1 base to trimming and J lost 7 bases, with 16 bases between them. The CDR3 has 14 residues.